This record concerns one T cell receptor beta chain sequence. What it recognizes is unknown. The source of the sample is a study of cytomegalovirus exposure and HLA in healthy donors. On the study more broadly: Previous work identified around 120 million unique TCR beta sequences from about 179 million T cells. There were several hundred genotyped donors. Of these, roughly 84% fell in the genetic ancestry cluster associated with self-reported Caucasian donors. The study's findings and limits: The study flagged around 150 TCR beta chains as cytomegalovirus-associated. TCR beta sequences reportedly predicted most subjects' HLA-A and HLA-B alleles accurately.

Trimming removed 0 bases from V and 2 bases from J, with 17 bases in between. The CDR3 runs 18 residues. Germline CDR1 is ENHRY and CDR2 is SYGVKD. Amplification used 60 Vbeta primers and 13 Jbeta primers. The repertoire was sequenced with immunoSEQ multiplex PCR; TCRdb's copy has only in-frame clones and lacks some. The sample consists of roughly 150,000 clones, 70% to 80% of them appearing once. Sequences were obtained from PBMCs. The sequence was collected from a man in his forties in good health and CMV-seronegative. The chain joins TRBV10-3 to TRBJ1-5, with D possibly TRBD1 on 5 matching bases. The CDR3 region is CAISESNLGANRNQPQHF. The CDR3 DNA reads TGTGCCATCAGTGAGTCGAATCTAGGGGCCAACCGCAATCAGCCCCAGCATTTT.